Each of the 24 T cell receptor beta chains below was sequenced from the same sample in a study of OX40 agonist ivuxolimab in advanced cancers. The method was immunoSEQ multiplex PCR; TCRdb's version includes in-frame clones alone and lacks a portion of them. The sample carries about 62,000 clones, 85% recorded once. This specimen was CD4+ or CD8+ T cells sorted from blood, taken in a trial of the OX40 agonist ivuxolimab. These TCRs come from an adult with an advanced solid tumor such as melanoma, head and neck, liver or kidney cancer.

The rearrangement uses TRBV6-5 and TRBJ1-1; tentatively, D is TRBD1 (5 bases). The germline V gene has CDR1 MNHEY and CDR2 SVGAGI. V was clipped by 6 bases and J by 3 bases, with 11 bases between them. The CDR3 is made up of 13 amino acids. The CDR3 loop reads CASRPGPHTEAFF. The DNA for the CDR3 is TGTGCCAGCAGACCGGGACCCCACACTGAAGCTTTCTTT.

The rearrangement links TRBV5-1 to TRBJ1-1; D unresolved. The germline CDR1 and CDR2 sequences are SGHRS and YFSETQ. Trimming stripped 0 bases from V and 10 bases from J, with 16 bases between. This CDR3 spans 14 amino acids. The CDR3 sequence: CASSLAATSIGAFF. The CDR3 DNA sequence: TGCGCCAGCAGCTTGGCCGCGACGTCGATTGGAGCTTTCTTT.

For the CDR3, the DNA is TGTGCCATCAGTGGGACAGGGGGGAACACCGGGGAGCTGTTTTTT. Protein sequence: CAISGTGGNTGELFF. The V gene is TRBV10-3, the J gene TRBJ2-2, with 10 bases that match TRBD1. Losses at the gene ends were 4 bases for V and 1 base for J; bases not matched to a gene: 0. In germline, CDR1 is ENHRY, CDR2 SYGVKD. There are 15 residues in the CDR3.

This clone is judged medium-sized (0.01 to 0.1%). This chain uses TRBV19 with TRBJ2-7; D possibly corresponds to TRBD2 (6 bases). The CDR3 has 13 amino acids. V was clipped by 6 bases and J by 3 bases, with 12 bases between them. Germline CDR1 and CDR2: LNHDA and SQIVND (reference sequence). CDR3 sequence reads: CASSGTSRYEQYF. The CDR3 bases are TGTGCCAGTAGCGGTACTAGCCGCTACGAGCAGTACTTC.

CDR3 nucleotides: TGTGCCAGCAGCTCCCAGGAGGACACCGGGGAGCTGTTTTTT. Protein: CASSSQEDTGELFF. This chain joins TRBV7-3 and TRBJ2-2; the D gene is possibly TRBD2 (5 bases). The germline V gene has CDR1 SGHTA and CDR2 FQGTGA. Trimming stripped 4 bases from V and 3 bases from J, with 9 bases between. The CDR3 is 14 residues long.

V and J are TRBV25-1 and TRBJ2-3, with D tentatively TRBD2 (5 bases). The V end was cut by 4 bases, the J end by 2 bases, with 10 bases between. CDR1 and CDR2 from the germline V gene are MGHDK and SYGVNS. The CDR3 has 14 amino acids. The CDR3 spells CASSGGLNTDTQYF. CDR3 in DNA: TGTGCCAGCAGTGGCGGACTTAACACAGATACGCAGTATTTT. The whole variable domain, filled in from reference TRBV25-1 and TRBJ2-3, reads EADIYQTPRYLVIGTGKKITLECSQTMGHDKMYWYQQDPGMELHLIHYSYGVNSTEKGDLSSESTVSRIRTEHFPLTLESARPSHTSQYLCASSGGLNTDTQYFGPGTRLTVL.

This chain connects TRBV28 to TRBJ1-6; TRBD1 aligns across 8 bases. V trimming: 6 bases; J trimming: 7 bases; junction bases outside the gene matches: 8. CDR1 is MDHEN and CDR2 is SYDVKM in the germline V gene. The CDR3 is 15 residues long. CDR3 DNA: TGTGCCAGCAGCCAAGGGACAGGATTCAATTCACCCCTCCACTTT. Its translation is CASSQGTGFNSPLHF.

The chain carries TRBV7-9 and TRBJ2-5; D not certain. The DNA matches TRBJ2-7 better at its end, which makes the J call doubtful. Germline V lookup: CDR1 SEHNR, CDR2 FQNEAQ (reference sequence). This CDR3 has 13 residues. CDR3: CASSLPRNYEQYF. Here the CDR3 DNA reads TGTGCCAGCAGCTTGCCTCGCAACTACGAGCAGTACTTC.

This clone came up a few times. The J gene is TRBJ2-7, the V gene TRBV7-3; the match to TRBD1 covers 7 bases. The V gene's germline CDR1 is SGHTA and CDR2 FQGTGA. The CDR3 has 15 amino acids. Germline trimming cut 1 base from V and 2 bases from J; bases unmatched to any gene: 5. CDR3 residues: CASSLNGGQPYEQYF. Written as DNA, the CDR3 is TGTGCCAGCAGCTTAAATGGGGGACAGCCCTACGAGCAGTACTTC.

V is TRBV4-2 and J is TRBJ1-4, with D uncertain. The CDR3 totals 16 residues. Germline assignment: CDR1 LGHNA and CDR2 YNFKEQ. Trimming shortened V by 2 bases and J by 0 bases, and 10 bases separated the two germline ends. For the CDR3, the DNA is TGTGCCAGCAGCCAAAGCGAGATTGCAACTAATGAAAAACTGTTTTTT. Amino acids: CASSQSEIATNEKLFF.

The chain has TRBV6-5 and TRBJ2-1; possibly TRBD2 for D (5 bases). The CDR3 has 15 amino acids. Deletions cut 5 bases from V and 7 bases from J, with 18 bases between. Germline V lookup: CDR1 MNHEY, CDR2 SVGAGI. The chain's CDR3 is CASSTALLGGNEQFF. CDR3 DNA: TGTGCCAGCAGTACCGCCCTATTGGGCGGGAATGAGCAGTTCTTC.

This chain uses TRBV2 with TRBJ2-2; D might be TRBD2 (6 bases). V lost 6 bases, J lost 2 bases, and 16 bases lay in between. From germline, CDR1 is SNHLY and CDR2 FYNNEI. The CDR3 loop spans 16 amino acids. The CDR3 nucleotides read TGTGCCAGCAGGCGAGAGGGCGGGACCAACACCGGGGAGCTGTTTTTT. Its translation: CASRREGGTNTGELFF. The complete variable domain, with remaining parts taken from reference TRBV2 and TRBJ2-2, reads EPEVTQTPSHQVTQMGQEVILRCVPISNHLYFYWYRQILGQKVEFLVSFYNNEISEKSEIFDDQFSVERPDGSNFTLKIRSTKLEDSAMYFCASRREGGTNTGELFFGEGSRLTVL.

The chain recombines TRBV11-3 with TRBJ2-2, with TRBD2 as a possible D gene (6 bases). Germline lookup yields CDR1 SGHNT and CDR2 YENEEA. V was shortened by 5 bases and J by 0 bases, with 10 bases between the two germline ends. The CDR3 loop spans 15 amino acids. CDR3 residues: CASSPGTANTGELFF. In DNA, the CDR3 is TGTGCCAGCAGCCCCGGGACTGCGAACACCGGGGAGCTGTTTTTT.

V and J are TRBV6-5 and TRBJ2-1; 7 bases align to TRBD1. This CDR3 spans 14 amino acids. Germline V gives CDR1 MNHEY, CDR2 SVGAGI. The V gene end was trimmed by 4 bases and the J gene end by 3 bases; junction bases not matched to a gene: 3. The CDR3 DNA follows: TGTGCCAGCAGTTCGGGACAGTACTACAATGAGCAGTTCTTC. The encoded protein is CASSSGQYYNEQFF.

This clone was seen a few times. The CDR3 DNA sequence: TGTGCCAGCAGCCGTGACAGGGCAACTAATGAAAAACTGTTTTTT. Amino acid sequence: CASSRDRATNEKLFF. V is TRBV28 and J is TRBJ1-4, with 7 positions matching TRBD1. The CDR3 is made up of 15 amino acids. Germline trimming cut 6 bases from V and 0 bases from J; bases unmatched to any gene: 4. Germline lookup yields CDR1 MDHEN and CDR2 SYDVKM.

This sequence joins TRBV7-2 and TRBJ1-1; 9 bases are shared with TRBD1. Germline CDR1 reads SGHTA; CDR2 reads FQGNSA. J was trimmed by 4 bases and V by 6 bases; bases with no gene match: 9. The CDR3 loop spans 15 amino acids. Written as DNA, the CDR3 is TGTGCCAGCAGGCCATGGACAGGGGCGGGCACTGAAGCTTTCTTT. Its protein is CASRPWTGAGTEAFF.

This clone has a handful of counts. The V and J genes are TRBV9 and TRBJ2-1, with 12 positions matching TRBD2. CDR3 length: 16 amino acids. Germline CDR1 SGDLS, CDR2 YYNGEE. Unmatched junction bases numbered 5, after V lost 3 bases and J lost 4 bases. The CDR3 DNA reads as TGTGCCAGCAGCGCCCAGGGACTAGCGGGTTACAATGAGCAGTTCTTC. Encoded protein: CASSAQGLAGYNEQFF.

This sequence joins TRBV4-2 and TRBJ2-7; no firm D call. The germline CDR1 and CDR2 sequences are LGHNA and YNFKEQ. The CDR3 totals 15 residues. The V end was cut by 0 bases, the J end by 3 bases, with 12 bases between. This CDR3 is CASSQESDGSYEQYF. CDR3 bases: TGTGCCAGCAGCCAAGAATCCGACGGAAGCTACGAGCAGTACTTC.

This clone was detected once. J is TRBJ2-2 and V is TRBV27; 9 nucleotides align to TRBD1. J was trimmed by 1 base and V by 9 bases; bases with no gene match: 6. Germline CDR1 reads MNHEY; CDR2 reads SMNVEV (reference sequence). The CDR3 totals 15 residues. For the CDR3, the DNA is TGTGCCAGGAAGAGGGGACAGGGGAACACCGGGGAGCTGTTTTTT. Translation gives CARKRGQGNTGELFF.

This clone was detected once. This chain connects TRBV15 to TRBJ2-5, with a weak D call TRBD1 (7 bases). The CDR3 runs to 16 residues. V was cut by 0 bases and J by 2 bases, with 13 bases left in between. Germline values: CDR1 LNHNV, CDR2 YYDKDF (reference sequence). CDR3 bases: TGTGCCACCAGCAGAGATTACGGGGGACAGCAAGAGACCCAGTACTTC. Residues: CATSRDYGGQQETQYF.

This chain connects TRBV28 to TRBJ2-7, with 11 bases fitting TRBD1. This CDR3 has 14 amino acids. The V and J ends lost 4 bases and 4 bases, in that order; junction bases with no gene match: 3. The V gene's germline CDR1 is MDHEN and CDR2 SYDVKM. Written as DNA, the CDR3 is TGTGCCAGCAGTTCGGGACAGGGGGGGTACGAGCAGTACTTC. It is translated as CASSSGQGGYEQYF.

This chain connects TRBV28 to TRBJ2-7; the match to TRBD2 covers 7 bases. V gave up 8 bases and J gave up 1 base; unmatched junction bases: 8. This CDR3 contains 14 residues. Germline lookup yields CDR1 MDHEN and CDR2 SYDVKM. CDR3 sequence: CASSALGGSYEQYF. The CDR3 DNA reads as TGTGCCAGCTCAGCGCTGGGGGGGTCCTACGAGCAGTACTTC.

The chain recombines TRBV7-9 with TRBJ2-3, with TRBD2 as a possible D gene (6 bases). CDR1 is SEHNR, CDR2 FQNEAQ, per germline (reference sequence). CDR3 length equals 16 residues. Trimming removed 5 bases at V and 6 bases at J, with 21 bases between. The CDR3 DNA reads TGTGCCAGCAGCCGGAAGGAGGGTTGGACACACGATACGCAGTATTTT. It is translated as CASSRKEGWTHDTQYF.

V is TRBV6-5 and J is TRBJ1-2; a possible D gene is TRBD1 (5 bases). The CDR3 extends over 13 amino acids. Trimming took off 3 bases at V and 8 bases at J, with 13 bases between the two ends. Germline V lookup: CDR1 MNHEY, CDR2 SVGAGI. In nucleotides, the CDR3 is TGTGCCAGCAGTTATACATCGGGACGCGGCTACACCTTC. It encodes CASSYTSGRGYTF.